These T cell receptor beta chains were read from a single sample in a study of cytomegalovirus exposure and HLA in healthy donors. Some clones are missing from TCRdb's copy, which holds only in-frame ones; the method was immunoSEQ multiplex PCR. Of about 110,000 clones in the sample, 70% were seen once. Sequences were obtained from PBMCs. The origin of the receptors is a young man in good health and CMV-seropositive. CDR3s include the opening cysteine and the closing phenylalanine or tryptophan. Each record gives: D gene, V gene, J gene, clone size, CDR3 protein, CDR3 DNA. The D gene is left open where the match is weak. The size entry is marked missing in some rows and otherwise reads once, few, many or a size class.

D: TRBD2
V: TRBV4-2
J: TRBJ2-5
size: NA
CDR3: CASSPWGSGGEQETQYF
DNA: TGTGCCAGCAGCCCGTGGGGGTCGGGGGGGGAACAAGAGACCCAGTACTTC

D: NA
V: TRBV9
J: TRBJ2-3
size: once
CDR3: CASSVDWLTGGTQYF
DNA: TGTGCCAGCAGCGTAGATTGGTTGACAGGAGGTACGCAGTATTTT

D: NA
V: TRBV6-5
J: TRBJ2-7
size: NA
CDR3: CASSYERTYEQYF
DNA: TGTGCCAGCAGTTACGAGAGGACCTACGAGCAGTACTTC

D: NA
V: TRBV9
J: TRBJ2-2
size: NA
CDR3: CASSPNRANTGELFF
DNA: TGTGCCAGCAGCCCCAACAGGGCGAACACCGGGGAGCTGTTTTTT

D: TRBD2
V: TRBV6-6
J: TRBJ2-1
size: once
CDR3: CASSYTLAGGREQFF
DNA: TGTGCCAGCAGTTACACCTTAGCGGGGGGAAGAGAGCAGTTCTTC

D: TRBD1
V: TRBV4-1
J: TRBJ2-2
size: NA
CDR3: CASSLNQQGWNTGELFF
DNA: TGCGCCAGCAGCCTAAACCAACAGGGGTGGAACACCGGGGAGCTGTTTTTT

D: TRBD2
V: TRBV19
J: TRBJ2-1
size: NA
CDR3: CASSILAGGITNEQFF
DNA: TGTGCCAGTAGTATTTTGGCGGGAGGGATCACCAATGAGCAGTTCTTC

D: TRBD2
V: TRBV7-8
J: TRBJ2-2
size: few
CDR3: CASSLSGLAGGKVGELFF
DNA: TGTGCCAGCAGCCTCTCGGGACTAGCGGGGGGGAAAGTCGGGGAGCTGTTTTTT

D: TRBD1
V: TRBV13
J: TRBJ1-1
size: NA
CDR3: CASSVGTGGEENTEAFF
DNA: TGTGCCAGCAGCGTGGGGACAGGGGGAGAAGAGAACACTGAAGCTTTCTTT

D: NA
V: TRBV10-3
J: TRBJ1-3
size: NA
CDR3: CAIRPGEGGSTIYF
DNA: TGTGCCATCAGACCGGGAGAAGGAGGCAGCACCATATATTTT

D: TRBD2
V: TRBV10-2
J: TRBJ2-3
size: NA
CDR3: CASSTSGGASDTQYF
DNA: TGCGCCAGCTCGACTAGCGGGGGGGCATCAGATACGCAGTATTTT

D: NA
V: TRBV4-3
J: TRBJ1-5
size: NA
CDR3: CASSPTNQGYNQPQHF
DNA: TGCGCCAGCAGCCCTACTAACCAGGGCTACAATCAGCCCCAGCATTTT

D: TRBD2
V: TRBV5-1
J: TRBJ2-1
size: NA
CDR3: CASSDTLAGNNEQFF
DNA: TGCGCCAGCAGCGATACACTAGCGGGGAACAATGAGCAGTTCTTC

D: NA
V: TRBV29-1
J: TRBJ1-1
size: NA
CDR3: CSVVTQMNTEAFF
DNA: TGCAGCGTTGTAACACAGATGAACACTGAAGCTTTCTTT

D: NA
V: TRBV9
J: TRBJ2-1
size: once
CDR3: CASSFFTGFGNEQFF
DNA: TGTGCCAGCAGCTTCTTTACAGGGTTTGGCAATGAGCAGTTCTTC

D: TRBD1
V: TRBV7-2
J: TRBJ1-2
size: NA
CDR3: CASSLTETGFVPAYGYTF
DNA: TGTGCCAGCAGCTTAACGGAGACAGGGTTTGTACCGGCCTATGGCTACACCTTC

D: NA
V: TRBV7-2
J: TRBJ1-4
size: once
CDR3: CASSLAGGPRAEKLFF
DNA: TGTGCCAGCAGCTTAGCGGGCGGGCCCAGAGCGGAAAAACTGTTTTTT

D: NA
V: TRBV4-1
J: TRBJ1-4
size: NA
CDR3: CASSHKAGDLNEKLFF
DNA: TGCGCCAGCAGCCATAAGGCAGGGGACCTTAATGAAAAACTGTTTTTT

D: NA
V: TRBV30
J: TRBJ1-2
size: NA
CDR3: CAWSVSGGGGYTF
DNA: TGTGCCTGGAGTGTAAGTGGCGGTGGTGGCTACACCTTC

D: TRBD2
V: TRBV5-1
J: TRBJ2-1
size: NA
CDR3: CASSVLQGGGGAGNEQFF
DNA: TGCGCCAGCAGCGTCCTGCAGGGTGGCGGGGGGGCTGGGAATGAGCAGTTCTTC

D: TRBD1
V: TRBV4-1
J: TRBJ1-2
size: NA
CDR3: CASSQEGQGDYGYTF
DNA: TGCGCCAGCAGCCAAGAGGGACAGGGGGACTATGGCTACACCTTC

D: TRBD1
V: TRBV9
J: TRBJ2-3
size: NA
CDR3: CASSDYRGFTDTQYF
DNA: TGTGCCAGCAGCGACTACAGGGGATTCACAGATACGCAGTATTTT

D: NA
V: TRBV28
J: TRBJ1-1
size: NA
CDR3: CASSFVAGGAEAFF
DNA: TGTGCCAGCAGTTTCGTAGCAGGCGGGGCTGAAGCTTTCTTT

D: TRBD1
V: TRBV7-7
J: TRBJ1-3
size: NA
CDR3: CASSYKGQGYGNTIYF
DNA: TGTGCTAGCAGCTACAAGGGACAGGGGTATGGAAACACCATATATTTT

D: NA
V: TRBV30
J: TRBJ2-3
size: NA
CDR3: CAWSVLASKTFF
DNA: TGTGCCTGGAGTGTACTGGCTAGCAAAACTTTTTTT

D: TRBD2
V: TRBV5-1
J: TRBJ2-3
size: NA
CDR3: CASSPGTSGPRADTQYF
DNA: TGCGCCAGCAGCCCCGGGACTAGCGGCCCAAGGGCAGATACGCAGTATTTT

D: NA
V: TRBV18
J: TRBJ2-7
size: NA
CDR3: CASSPSDSYEQYF
DNA: TGTGCCAGCTCACCCTCGGACAGCTACGAGCAGTACTTC

D: TRBD1
V: TRBV6-5
J: TRBJ1-2
size: NA
CDR3: CASSYGGQANYGYTF
DNA: TGTGCCAGCAGTTACGGCGGACAGGCGAACTATGGCTACACCTTC

D: TRBD1
V: TRBV15
J: TRBJ1-5
size: once
CDR3: CATSRGRDSGGQPQHF
DNA: TGTGCCACCAGCAGAGGCCGGGACTCAGGGGGTCAGCCCCAGCATTTT

D: TRBD2
V: TRBV7-9
J: TRBJ2-7
size: NA
CDR3: CASSPRGLGGEQYF
DNA: TGTGCCAGCAGCCCTAGGGGACTAGGGGGTGAGCAGTACTTC

D: NA
V: TRBV11-2
J: TRBJ1-5
size: once
CDR3: CASSDGFNSNQPQHF
DNA: TGTGCCAGCAGCGACGGGTTTAATAGCAATCAGCCCCAGCATTTT

D: TRBD1
V: TRBV27
J: TRBJ1-1
size: NA
CDR3: CASSPRTGPGTEAFF
DNA: TGTGCCAGCAGTCCCCGGACAGGGCCAGGCACTGAAGCTTTCTTT

D: NA
V: TRBV30
J: TRBJ2-2
size: few
CDR3: CAWKRPLDTGELFF
DNA: TGTGCCTGGAAGAGGCCCCTCGACACCGGGGAGCTGTTTTTT

D: NA
V: TRBV28
J: TRBJ1-3
size: NA
CDR3: CASSLGGAGSSGNTIYF
DNA: TGTGCCAGCAGTTTAGGGGGGGCGGGAAGCTCTGGAAACACCATATATTTT

D: NA
V: TRBV11-3
J: TRBJ2-1
size: NA
CDR3: CASSLSRDYEQFF
DNA: TGTGCCAGCAGCTTATCCCGAGACTATGAGCAGTTCTTC

D: TRBD2
V: TRBV10-2
J: TRBJ2-5
size: NA
CDR3: CASSGASGGREQYF
DNA: TGCGCCAGCAGTGGGGCTAGCGGGGGGAGGGAGCAGTACTTC

D: NA
V: TRBV5-6
J: TRBJ1-1
size: NA
CDR3: CASSVISTGHLNTEAFF
DNA: TGTGCCAGCAGCGTTATCTCCACCGGACACCTGAACACTGAAGCTTTCTTT

D: NA
V: TRBV6-5
J: TRBJ2-2
size: NA
CDR3: CTSGAIRGGELFF
DNA: TGTACGAGCGGAGCGATTCGGGGCGGGGAGCTGTTTTTT

D: TRBD1
V: TRBV2
J: TRBJ1-2
size: NA
CDR3: CAISDRALYGYTF
DNA: TGTGCCATTTCGGACAGGGCCCTCTATGGCTACACCTTC

D: NA
V: TRBV5-4
J: TRBJ1-1
size: NA
CDR3: CAFAWPINTEAFF
DNA: TGTGCCTTTGCCTGGCCGATCAACACTGAAGCTTTCTTT

D: TRBD1
V: TRBV7-2
J: TRBJ1-4
size: few
CDR3: CASSLDRGPNEKLFF
DNA: TGTGCCAGCAGCTTGGACAGGGGACCTAATGAAAAACTGTTTTTT

D: NA
V: TRBV10-3
J: TRBJ2-5
size: NA
CDR3: CAISEADGQQETQYF
DNA: TGTGCCATCAGTGAGGCGGACGGACAACAAGAGACCCAGTACTTC

D: NA
V: TRBV5-1
J: TRBJ2-7
size: NA
CDR3: CASSMWTEDSYEQYF
DNA: TGCGCCAGCAGCATGTGGACGGAAGACAGCTACGAGCAGTACTTC

D: NA
V: TRBV5-4
J: TRBJ2-3
size: NA
CDR3: CASSLASSIQDTQYF
DNA: TGTGCCAGCAGCTTGGCATCCAGTATCCAAGATACGCAGTATTTT

D: NA
V: TRBV15
J: TRBJ2-1
size: few
CDR3: CATSDPGSYNEQFF
DNA: TGTGCCACCAGCGATCCAGGTTCCTACAATGAGCAGTTCTTC

D: NA
V: TRBV25-1
J: TRBJ1-2
size: few
CDR3: CASSFSVNYGYTF
DNA: TGTGCCAGCAGTTTCTCAGTTAACTATGGCTACACCTTC

D: TRBD1
V: TRBV7-9
J: TRBJ1-6
size: NA
CDR3: CASSFATGGPNSPLHF
DNA: TGTGCCAGCAGCTTTGCGACAGGGGGCCCTAATTCACCCCTCCACTTT

D: TRBD1
V: TRBV6-5
J: TRBJ1-6
size: once
CDR3: CASSLDRAYNSPLHF
DNA: TGTGCCAGCAGTTTGGACAGGGCCTATAATTCACCCCTCCACTTT

D: TRBD1
V: TRBV10-3
J: TRBJ1-6
size: NA
CDR3: CAIRNGQGRSPLHF
DNA: TGTGCCATCAGAAACGGACAGGGAAGGTCACCCCTCCACTTT

D: TRBD1
V: TRBV10-1
J: TRBJ2-3
size: NA
CDR3: CASRGQGDKDTQYF
DNA: TGCGCCAGCAGGGGACAGGGGGACAAGGATACGCAGTATTTT

D: TRBD2
V: TRBV7-9
J: TRBJ2-1
size: once
CDR3: CASSISGGGLYNEQFF
DNA: TGTGCCAGCAGCATTAGCGGGGGAGGCCTCTACAATGAGCAGTTCTTC

D: NA
V: TRBV29-1
J: TRBJ1-6
size: NA
CDR3: CSVEEVGGSPLHF
DNA: TGCAGCGTTGAAGAGGTCGGCGGATCACCCCTCCACTTT

D: TRBD1
V: TRBV18
J: TRBJ1-6
size: NA
CDR3: CASSEGQANSPLHF
DNA: TGTGCCAGCTCAGAGGGACAGGCTAATTCACCCCTCCACTTT